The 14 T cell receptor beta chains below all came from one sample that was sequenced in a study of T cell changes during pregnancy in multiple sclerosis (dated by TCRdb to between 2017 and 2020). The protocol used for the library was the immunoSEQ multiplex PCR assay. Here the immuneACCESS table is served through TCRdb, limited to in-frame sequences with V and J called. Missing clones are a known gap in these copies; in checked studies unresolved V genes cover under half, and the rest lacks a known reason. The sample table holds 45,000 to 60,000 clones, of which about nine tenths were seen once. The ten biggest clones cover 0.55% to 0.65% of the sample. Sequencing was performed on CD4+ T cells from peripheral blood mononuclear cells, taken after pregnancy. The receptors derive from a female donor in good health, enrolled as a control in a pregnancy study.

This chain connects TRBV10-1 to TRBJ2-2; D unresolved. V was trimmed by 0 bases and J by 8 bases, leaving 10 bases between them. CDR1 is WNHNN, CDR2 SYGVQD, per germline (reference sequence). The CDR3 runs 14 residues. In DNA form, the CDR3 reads TGCGCCAGCAGTGAGTCGATGCCCCAGGGGGAGCTGTTTTTT. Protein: CASSESMPQGELFF.

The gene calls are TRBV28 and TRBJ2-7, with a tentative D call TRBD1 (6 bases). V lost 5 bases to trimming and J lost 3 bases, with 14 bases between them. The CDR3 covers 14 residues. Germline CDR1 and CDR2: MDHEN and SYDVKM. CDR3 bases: TGTGCCAGCAGTCCCCAGGGGAGCGGCTACGAGCAGTACTTC. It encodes CASSPQGSGYEQYF.

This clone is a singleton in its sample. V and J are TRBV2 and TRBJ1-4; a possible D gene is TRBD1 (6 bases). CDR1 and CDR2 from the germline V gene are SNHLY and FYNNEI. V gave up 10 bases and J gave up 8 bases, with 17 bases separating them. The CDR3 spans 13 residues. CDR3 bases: TGTGCCACCGAACAGGGAGCGAGGGAAAAACTGTTTTTT. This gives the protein CATEQGAREKLFF.

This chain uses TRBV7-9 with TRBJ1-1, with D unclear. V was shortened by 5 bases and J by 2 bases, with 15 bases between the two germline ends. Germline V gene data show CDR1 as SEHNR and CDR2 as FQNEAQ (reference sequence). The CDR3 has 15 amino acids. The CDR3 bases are TGTGCCAGCAGCCCACCCCCGGGAATAAACACTGAAGCTTTCTTT. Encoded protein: CASSPPPGINTEAFF.

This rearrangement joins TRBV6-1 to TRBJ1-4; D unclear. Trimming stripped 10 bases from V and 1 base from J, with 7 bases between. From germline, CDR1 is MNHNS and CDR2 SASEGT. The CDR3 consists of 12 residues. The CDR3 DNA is TGTGCCACAGTTGGAACTAATGAAAAACTGTTTTTT. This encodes CATVGTNEKLFF.

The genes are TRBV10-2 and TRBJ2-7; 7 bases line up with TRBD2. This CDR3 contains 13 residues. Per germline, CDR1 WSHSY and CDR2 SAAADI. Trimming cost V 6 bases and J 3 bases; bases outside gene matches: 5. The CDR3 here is CASSSGGGYEQYF. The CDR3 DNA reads TGCGCCAGCAGCTCGGGGGGAGGCTACGAGCAGTACTTC.

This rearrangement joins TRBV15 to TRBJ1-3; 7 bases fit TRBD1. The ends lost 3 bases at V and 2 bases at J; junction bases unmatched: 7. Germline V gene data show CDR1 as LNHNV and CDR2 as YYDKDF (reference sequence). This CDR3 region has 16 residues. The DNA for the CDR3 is TGTGCCACCAGCAGGGAGACAGGGAGGACTGGAAACACCATATATTTT. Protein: CATSRETGRTGNTIYF.

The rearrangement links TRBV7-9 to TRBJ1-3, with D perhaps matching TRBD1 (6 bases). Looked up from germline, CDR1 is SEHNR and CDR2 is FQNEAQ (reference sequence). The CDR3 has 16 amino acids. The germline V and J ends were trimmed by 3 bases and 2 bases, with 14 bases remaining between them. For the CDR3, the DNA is TGTGCCAGCAGCTTTGGACAGAGCGATACTGGAAACACCATATATTTT. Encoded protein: CASSFGQSDTGNTIYF.

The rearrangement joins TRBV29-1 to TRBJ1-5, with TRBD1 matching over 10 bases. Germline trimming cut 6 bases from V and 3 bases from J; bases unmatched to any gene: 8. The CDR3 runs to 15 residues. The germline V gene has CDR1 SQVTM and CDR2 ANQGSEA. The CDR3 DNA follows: TGCAGCGTCATTAACGGGACAGGGGTCAATCAGCCCCAGCATTTT. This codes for CSVINGTGVNQPQHF.

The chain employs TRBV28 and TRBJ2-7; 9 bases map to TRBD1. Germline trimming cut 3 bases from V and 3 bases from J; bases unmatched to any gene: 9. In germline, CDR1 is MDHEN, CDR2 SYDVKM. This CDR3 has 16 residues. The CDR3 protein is CASSLPGTGTYYEQYF. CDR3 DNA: TGTGCCAGCAGTTTGCCCGGGACAGGGACCTACTACGAGCAGTACTTC.

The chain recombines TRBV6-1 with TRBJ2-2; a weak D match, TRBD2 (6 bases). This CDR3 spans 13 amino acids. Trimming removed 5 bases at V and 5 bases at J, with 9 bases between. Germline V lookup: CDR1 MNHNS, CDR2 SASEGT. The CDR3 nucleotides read TGTGCCAGCAGTCTGGGGGGAACCGGGGAGCTGTTTTTT. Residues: CASSLGGTGELFF.

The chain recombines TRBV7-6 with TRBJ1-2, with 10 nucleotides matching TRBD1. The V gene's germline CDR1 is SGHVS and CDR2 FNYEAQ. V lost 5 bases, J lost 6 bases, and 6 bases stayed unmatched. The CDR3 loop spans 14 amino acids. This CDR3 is CASSPDRGGHGYTF. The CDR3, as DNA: TGTGCCAGCAGCCCGGACAGGGGGGGACATGGCTACACCTTC.

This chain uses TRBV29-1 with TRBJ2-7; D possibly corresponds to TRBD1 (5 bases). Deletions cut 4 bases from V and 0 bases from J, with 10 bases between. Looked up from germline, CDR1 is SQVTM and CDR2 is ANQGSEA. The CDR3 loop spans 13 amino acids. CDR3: CSVARQSSYEQYF. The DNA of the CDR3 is TGCAGCGTTGCCCGACAGAGCTCCTACGAGCAGTACTTC.

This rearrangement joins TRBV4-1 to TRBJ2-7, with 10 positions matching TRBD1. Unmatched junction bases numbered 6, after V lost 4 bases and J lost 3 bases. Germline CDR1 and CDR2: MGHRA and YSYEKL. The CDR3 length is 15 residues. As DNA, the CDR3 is TGCGCCAGCAGCCTCCCGGGACAGGGGAGCTACGAGCAGTACTTC. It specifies CASSLPGQGSYEQYF.